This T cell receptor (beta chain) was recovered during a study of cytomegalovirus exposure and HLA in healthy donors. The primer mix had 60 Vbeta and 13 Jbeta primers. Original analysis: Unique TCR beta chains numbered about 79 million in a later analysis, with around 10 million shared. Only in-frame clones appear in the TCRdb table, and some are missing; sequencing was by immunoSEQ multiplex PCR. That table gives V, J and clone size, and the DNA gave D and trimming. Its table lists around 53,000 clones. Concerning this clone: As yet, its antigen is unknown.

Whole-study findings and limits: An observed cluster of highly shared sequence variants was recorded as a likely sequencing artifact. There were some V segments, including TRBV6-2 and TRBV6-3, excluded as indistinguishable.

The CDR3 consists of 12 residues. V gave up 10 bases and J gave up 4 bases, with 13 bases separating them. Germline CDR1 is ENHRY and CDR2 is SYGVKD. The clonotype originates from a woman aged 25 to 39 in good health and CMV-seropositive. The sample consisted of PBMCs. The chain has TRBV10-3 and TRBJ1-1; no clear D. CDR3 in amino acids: CATLAGSTEAFF. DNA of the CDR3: TGTGCCACCCTGGCGGGGTCCACTGAAGCTTTCTTT.